This T cell receptor (beta chain) derives from a study of shared clonotypes between healthy human individuals. This CDR3 spans 10 amino acids. Germline V gene data show CDR1 as KGHSH and CDR2 as LQKENI. The ends were cut back, 6 bases at V and 4 bases at J, with 3 bases in the middle. Of note for this clone: The sample contains more than one DNA sequence encoding this CDR3.

Sequencing was performed with immunoSEQ multiplex PCR; in TCRdb, only in-frame clones are kept and a portion is missing. Among hundreds of thousands of clones listed, more than 95% were seen once. Sample: naive CD4+ T cells sorted from blood. Noted subset: CD45RA+ positively selected. The chain is built from TRBV18 and TRBJ2-5; D ambiguous. The sequence came from a woman aged 25 to 39 in good health. The CDR3 here is CASSGETQYF. The DNA for the CDR3 is TGTGCCAGCTCCGGAGAGACCCAGTACTTC.